The sample holds a few counts of the clone carrying this T cell receptor (beta chain). The antigen is undetermined. The sample comes from a study of T cell clonotyping in hematopoietic cell transplantation. Study conclusions and caveats: After transplant, recipient diversity fell while pathologically expanded clonotypes grew through day 180.

Time point: recipient sample about 28 days before transplant, after cytoreduction. Samples: about 28 days before transplant, then days 30, 100 and 180 after. The CDR3 has 16 amino acids. CDR1 and CDR2 (germline): LNHDA, SQIVND (reference sequence). V shed 5 bases, J shed 4 bases, and the junction held 9 bases outside the gene matches. Profiling relied on immunoSEQ multiplex PCR, and the TCRdb table lists in-frame clones only, not all of them. The sample consists of about 13,000 clones, approximately 88% of them appearing once. Source: peripheral blood mononuclear cells, taken before stem cell transplant. This TCR came from a man aged 60 to 75 with acute myeloid leukemia. Some clones in this sample may be carry-over from other donors' samples. The V and J genes are TRBV19 and TRBJ2-7; 12 nucleotides line up with TRBD1. DNA for the CDR3: TGTGCCAGTAGTGCCACCGGGACAGGGGGCTCGTACGAGCAGTACTTC. This sequence encodes CASSATGTGGSYEQYF. Complete variable domain (other parts from reference TRBV19 and TRBJ2-7): DGGITQSPKYLFRKEGQNVTLSCEQNLNHDAMYWYRQDPGQGLRLIYYSQIVNDFQKGDIAEGYSVSREKKESFPLTVTSAQKNPTAFYLCASSATGTGGSYEQYFGPGTRLTVT.